Listed below are T cell receptor beta chains from one sample, sequenced in a study of PD-1 blockade in classical Hodgkin lymphoma. Data came from immunoSEQ multiplex PCR; TCRdb stores just in-frame clones and leaves some out. Here the sample spans over 80,000 clones, more than 90% being singletons. The material sequenced was peripheral blood mononuclear cells (PBMCs), taken at baseline. The source is a human donor with classical Hodgkin lymphoma. The CDR3 runs from the conserved cysteine through the conserved F or W. D genes are given only for firm matches. The size of a clone is reported for some rows only, either as once, few or many, or as a class for expanded clones.

d_gene	abundance	v_gene	j_gene	CDR3aa	CDR3nt
TRBD2	once	TRBV6-5	TRBJ2-2	CASRSGRVGTGELFF	TGTGCCAGCAGAAGCGGGAGGGTGGGGACCGGGGAGCTGTTTTTT
NA	once	TRBV28	TRBJ2-2	CASSLFGYSGELFF	TGTGCCAGCAGTTTATTCGGTTACTCCGGGGAGCTGTTTTTT
NA	NA	TRBV7-2	TRBJ1-3	CASSPGGGNTIYF	TGTGCCAGCAGCCCGGGGGGAGGAAACACCATATATTTT
NA	NA	TRBV11-2	TRBJ2-5	CASTQGVGGTVKTQYF	TGTGCCAGCACCCAAGGGGTAGGTGGCACGGTGAAGACCCAGTACTTC
NA	NA	TRBV7-2	TRBJ2-7	CASRPTGGVMQQYF	TGTGCCAGCAGACCCACAGGGGGGGTTATGCAGCAGTACTTC
NA	NA	TRBV6-5	TRBJ1-3	CASSTPGGNTIYF	TGTGCCAGCAGCACCCCGGGGGGAAACACCATATATTTT
NA	NA	TRBV2	TRBJ2-7	CASSEGLPKYEQYF	TGTGCCAGCAGTGAGGGCCTTCCTAAGTACGAGCAGTACTTC
TRBD1	NA	TRBV27	TRBJ2-7	CASSLTGVEQYF	TGTGCCAGCAGCCTGACAGGGGTCGAGCAGTACTTC
NA	NA	TRBV9	TRBJ1-2	CASSYDRLGSYGYTF	TGTGCCAGCAGCTACGACAGATTGGGTTCCTATGGCTACACCTTC
NA	NA	TRBV5-6	TRBJ1-2	CASSLEVAWSGGYTF	TGTGCCAGCAGCTTGGAGGTGGCGTGGTCGGGTGGCTACACCTTC
TRBD1	NA	TRBV28	TRBJ1-5	CASSLWLVGRGNQPQHF	TGTGCCAGCAGTTTATGGCTAGTAGGCAGGGGGAATCAGCCCCAGCATTTT
NA	once	TRBV9	TRBJ2-1	CASSGMGLTQRGNEQFF	TGTGCCAGCAGCGGAATGGGACTCACCCAAAGGGGCAATGAGCAGTTCTTC
TRBD2	NA	TRBV10-1	TRBJ2-1	CASSDPSGTNYNEQFF	TGCGCCAGCAGTGACCCTTCGGGGACTAATTACAATGAGCAGTTCTTC
NA	NA	TRBV28	TRBJ1-4	CASSPNGLSNEKLFF	TGTGCCAGCAGCCCCAACGGACTATCTAATGAAAAACTGTTTTTT
NA	NA	TRBV30	TRBJ1-1	CAWSSWGHSLNTEAFF	TGTGCCTGGAGTTCGTGGGGGCATTCGCTGAACACTGAAGCTTTCTTT
TRBD1	NA	TRBV19	TRBJ1-5	CASRKGQNINQPQHF	TGTGCCAGTAGGAAGGGACAGAACATCAATCAGCCCCAGCATTTT
NA	few	TRBV10-3	TRBJ1-1	CAIRTGRPMDTEAFF	TGTGCCATCAGGACGGGACGTCCGATGGACACTGAAGCTTTCTTT
TRBD2	NA	TRBV4-1	TRBJ2-7	CASSHSGSGYEQYF	TGCGCCAGCAGCCATAGCGGGAGCGGTTACGAGCAGTACTTC
NA	NA	TRBV5-4	TRBJ1-3	CASSFGNLGNTIYF	TGTGCCAGCAGCTTTGGGAATTTGGGAAACACCATATATTTT
NA	NA	TRBV4-2	TRBJ2-7	CASSQDLGRAYEQYF	TGTGCCAGCAGCCAAGATCTCGGCAGAGCCTACGAGCAGTACTTC
TRBD1	few	TRBV19	TRBJ2-7	CASSMPGQGAGEQYF	TGTGCCAGTAGTATGCCGGGACAGGGGGCGGGGGAGCAGTACTTC
TRBD1	NA	TRBV19	TRBJ2-7	CASGTGRAYEQYF	TGTGCCAGCGGGACAGGTCGTGCCTACGAGCAGTACTTC
NA	NA	TRBV27	TRBJ2-4	CASSSWEAKNIQYF	TGTGCCAGCAGTTCATGGGAGGCCAAAAACATTCAGTACTTC